This record covers a single T cell receptor (beta chain). This sample stems from a study of blood T cell repertoires in COVID-19. Study-wide context: Researchers got acute and convalescent COVID-19 samples from the United States, Italy and Spain. PBMCs, B-cell-depleted T cells, or T cells provided the cDNA or gDNA that made up the material.

Germline CDR1 reads SEHNR; CDR2 reads FQNEAQ (reference sequence). The CDR3 is 16 residues long. V lost 4 bases to trimming and J lost 0 bases; unmatched junction nucleotides: 5. Source study methods: Amplification from reference gene primers served as the basis for estimated nucleated cell counts. Only in-frame clones appear in the TCRdb table, and some are missing; sequencing was by immunoSEQ multiplex PCR. V and J calls and clone size are as listed in that table; D and trimming were resolved from the DNA. This table holds about 260,000 clones, about 86% found once. Participants came from fewer than 25 US areas, aged roughly 18 to 89 years.

The clonotype comes from a young man with acute COVID-19. The gene calls are TRBV7-9 and TRBJ2-2; TRBD1 matches 7 bases. What was sequenced was PBMCs or T cells enriched from blood (not recorded which). In nucleotides, the CDR3 is TGTGCCAGCAGCTCTGGACAGGTTTCGAACACCGGGGAGCTGTTTTTT. This codes for CASSSGQVSNTGELFF.